These 3 T cell receptor beta chains share one sample of origin, sequenced in a study of monozygotic twins with inflammatory bowel disease. TCRdb derives one entry per CDR3 protein from the 5' RACE reads, leaving out DNA. The repertoire table contains roughly 300,000 distinct CDR3 sequences. The sequenced sample was blood. The source of these receptors is a human donor with ulcerative colitis or Crohn's disease, or a healthy co-twin of an affected twin (not recorded which).

V and J are TRBV29-1 and TRBJ2-1; as DNA is missing, the TRBD1 call by TCRdb cannot be tested. Germline V CDR1 and CDR2: SQVTM, ANQGSEA. This CDR3 has 17 residues. The CDR3 loop reads CSVEGVIRDRVHNEQFF.

This chain links TRBV10-3 with TRBJ2-3; absent DNA, TCRdb's TRBD1 call cannot be checked. From germline, CDR1 is ENHRY and CDR2 SYGVKD. CDR3 length equals 15 residues. The CDR3 reads CAIKGGQVQPDTQYF.

This chain links TRBV7-9 with TRBJ2-3; as DNA is missing, the TRBD1 call by TCRdb cannot be tested. CDR1 is SEHNR and CDR2 is FQNEAQ in the germline V gene (reference sequence). CDR3 length equals 15 residues. The chain's CDR3 is CASSFPGQELDTQYF.